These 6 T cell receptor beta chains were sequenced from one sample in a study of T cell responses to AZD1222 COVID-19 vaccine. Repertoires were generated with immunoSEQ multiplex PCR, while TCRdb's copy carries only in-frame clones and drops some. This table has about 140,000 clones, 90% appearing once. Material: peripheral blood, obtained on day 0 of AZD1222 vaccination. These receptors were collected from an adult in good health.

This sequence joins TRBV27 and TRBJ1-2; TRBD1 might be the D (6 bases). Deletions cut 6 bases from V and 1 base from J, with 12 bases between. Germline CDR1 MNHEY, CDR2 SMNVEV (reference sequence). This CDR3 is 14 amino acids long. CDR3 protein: CASSLQGDNYGYTF. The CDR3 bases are TGTGCCAGCAGCCTACAGGGAGATAACTATGGCTACACCTTC.

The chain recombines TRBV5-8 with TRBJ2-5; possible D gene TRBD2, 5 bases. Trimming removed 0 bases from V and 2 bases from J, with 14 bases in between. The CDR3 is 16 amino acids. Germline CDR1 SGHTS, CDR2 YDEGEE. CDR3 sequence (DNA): TGTGCCAGCAGCTTGGCCGTCCGGGGTTTACAAGAGACCCAGTACTTC. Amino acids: CASSLAVRGLQETQYF.

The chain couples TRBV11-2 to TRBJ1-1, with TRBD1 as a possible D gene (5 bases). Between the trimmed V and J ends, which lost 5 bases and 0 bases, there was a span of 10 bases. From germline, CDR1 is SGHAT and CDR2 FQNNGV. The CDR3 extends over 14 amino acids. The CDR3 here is CASSPAGVNTEAFF. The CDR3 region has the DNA TGTGCCAGCAGCCCGGCGGGGGTGAACACTGAAGCTTTCTTT.

CDR3 nucleotide sequence: TGTGCCAGTAGTATAGGAAACGGGATAGGCGACGAGCAGTACTTC. It codes for CASSIGNGIGDEQYF. This sequence joins TRBV19 and TRBJ2-7, with a possible D match to TRBD2 (5 bases). The ends were cut back, 1 base at V and 5 bases at J, with 15 bases in the middle. The CDR3 is 15 residues long. CDR1 and CDR2 from the germline V gene are LNHDA and SQIVND (reference sequence).

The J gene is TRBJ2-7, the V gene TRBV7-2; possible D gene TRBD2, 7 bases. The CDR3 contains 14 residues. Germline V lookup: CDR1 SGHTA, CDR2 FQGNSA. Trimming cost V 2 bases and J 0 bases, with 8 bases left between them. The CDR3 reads CASSLRGGSYEQYF. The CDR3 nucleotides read TGTGCCAGCAGCTTAAGGGGGGGCTCCTACGAGCAGTACTTC.

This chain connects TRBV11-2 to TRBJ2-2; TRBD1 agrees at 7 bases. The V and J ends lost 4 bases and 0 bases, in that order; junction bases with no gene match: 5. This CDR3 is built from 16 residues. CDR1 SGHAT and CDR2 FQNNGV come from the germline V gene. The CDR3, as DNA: TGTGCCAGCAGCTGGAATACAGGGGCGAACACCGGGGAGCTGTTTTTT. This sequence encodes CASSWNTGANTGELFF.